This T cell receptor (beta chain) was identified during a study of shared clonotypes between healthy human individuals. Deep-level settings were used for running the assay. Repertoires were generated with immunoSEQ multiplex PCR, while TCRdb's copy carries only in-frame clones and drops some. The sample contains 2 million to 3 million clones, 80% to 95% of which appear only once. The CDR3 totals 17 residues. Germline-derived CDR1 and CDR2 are MDHEN and SYDVKM. V was clipped by 7 bases and J by 4 bases, with 22 bases between them. The receptor's source is a man between 18 and 29 years old in good health. Some clones in this sample may be carry-over from other donors' samples. The chain has TRBV28 and TRBJ1-4, with D possibly being TRBD1 (5 bases). Source material: naive CD4+ T cells from PBMCs. Regarding subset: CD45RA+ positively selected. The chain's CDR3 is CASTPLGQTNNNEKLFF. The CDR3 DNA sequence: TGTGCCAGCACCCCCCTGGGGCAAACCAATAATAATGAAAAACTGTTTTTT.